The 28 T cell receptor beta chains in this list originate from one sample, sequenced in a study of T cell repertoires in cytomegalovirus infection. From the reads, TCRdb called clonotypes with MiXCR, one entry per CDR3 protein. The repertoire holds some 600,000 distinct CDR3 sequences, with around 24% as singletons. The sequencing input was CD8+ T cells from PBMCs. The source of these receptors is a human donor in good health (CMV status not recorded). Some clones in this sample may be carry-over from other donors' samples.

The genes are TRBV5-1 and TRBJ2-7; tentative D call: TRBD2 (5 bases). V lost 2 bases, J lost 4 bases, and 10 bases lay in between. The V gene's germline CDR1 is SGHRS and CDR2 YFSETQ. This CDR3 has 13 residues. The CDR3 loop reads CASSLVAGYEQYV. CDR3 coding DNA: TGCGCCAGCAGCTTAGTTGCGGGTTACGAGCAGTACGTC.

The chain employs TRBV19 and TRBJ1-5, with a possible D match to TRBD1 (5 bases). CDR3 length equals 15 residues. Trimming took 3 bases from V and 1 from J, leaving 10 bases between them. The germline V gene has CDR1 LNHDA and CDR2 SQIVND (reference sequence). The CDR3 nucleotides are TGTGCCAGTAGTATCAGGGACGGGAGCAATCAGCCCCAGCATTTT. Translating gives CASSIRDGSNQPQHF. The full variable domain, with the rest looked up from reference TRBV19 and TRBJ1-5, is DGGITQSPKYLFRKEGQNVTLSCEQNLNHDAMYWYRQDPGQGLRLIYYSQIVNDFQKGDIAEGYSVSREKKESFPLTVTSAQKNPTAFYLCASSIRDGSNQPQHFGDGTRLSIL.

The rearrangement links TRBV10-3 to TRBJ2-6; perhaps D is TRBD1 or TRBD2 (5 bases each). Trimming removed 6 bases at V and 0 bases at J, with 15 bases between. The CDR3 consists of 17 residues. The germline CDR1 and CDR2 sequences are ENHRY and SYGVKD. The CDR3 bases are TGTGCCATCAGGCTCCGGGACCGGGGCTCTGGGGCCAACGTCCTGACTTTC. Its translation is CAIRLRDRGSGANVLTF.

The table lists this clonotype with many counts. Relative to the germline gene, one junction end is altered; a read error may explain this. V usage is TRBV7-9 and J usage is TRBJ2-7, with a possible D match to TRBD2 (7 bases). The CDR3 is made up of 15 amino acids. Germline values: CDR1 SEHNR, CDR2 FQNEAQ (reference sequence). The chain's CDR3 is CASNLHGGPSYEQYF. The DNA of the CDR3 is TGTGCCAGCAACTTACACGGGGGGCCCTCCTACGAGCAGTACTTC.

In regard to this clonotype: The junction shows a germline mismatch at one end, possibly a read error. The chain links TRBV29-1 to TRBJ2-2, with D possibly being TRBD2 (5 bases). Germline V gene lookup returns CDR1 SQVTM and CDR2 ANQGSEA. This CDR3 contains 13 residues. The chain's CDR3 is CSVDSPNTGEPFF. For the CDR3, the DNA is TGCAGCGTTGATTCCCCGAACACCGGGGAGCCGTTTTTT.

This clonotype appeared many times. This rearrangement joins TRBV7-2 to TRBJ2-5; 11 bases agree with TRBD2. The V gene's germline CDR1 is SGHTA and CDR2 FQGNSA. The CDR3 loop spans 16 amino acids. The V and J ends lost 1 base and 5 bases, in that order; junction bases with no gene match: 6. This CDR3 is CASSLGLAGGRETQYF. CDR3 nucleotides: TGTGCCAGCAGCTTAGGTCTAGCGGGGGGCCGGGAGACCCAGTACTTC.

This clonotype has a handful of counts. The rearrangement links TRBV19 to TRBJ2-6; 7 bases are shared with TRBD1. The CDR3 runs to 17 residues. In germline, CDR1 is LNHDA, CDR2 SQIVND (reference sequence). Trimming took 11 bases from V and 0 from J; bases not matched to a gene: 13. CDR3 amino acids: CACYPGQFNSGANVLTF. The CDR3, as DNA: TGTGCCTGCTATCCGGGACAGTTTAACTCTGGGGCCAACGTCCTGACTTTC.

The rearrangement links TRBV7-9 to TRBJ1-1; no firm D call. Trimming pared 0 bases from V and 0 bases from J, leaving 20 bases between. Per the germline V gene, CDR1 is SEHNR and CDR2 is FQNEAQ (reference sequence). This CDR3 contains 19 residues. CDR3 bases: TGTGCCAGCAGCTTAGCTCGATCCCACCGAGCAGTTTTGAACACTGAAGCTTTCTTT. It is translated as CASSLARSHRAVLNTEAFF.

This clonotype was found many times. The V gene is TRBV7-6, the J gene TRBJ2-1; D possibly corresponds to TRBD2 (6 bases). The germline CDR1 and CDR2 sequences are SGHVS and FNYEAQ. V shed 5 bases and J shed 1 base, with 15 bases lying between them. There are 16 residues in the CDR3. The CDR3 DNA follows: TGTGCCAGCAGCACCGGGACTGCCATATCCTACAATGAGCAGTTCTTC. Translation gives CASSTGTAISYNEQFF.

The chain employs TRBV5-1 and TRBJ2-7; D gene unclear. The germline V gene encodes CDR1 SGHRS and CDR2 YFSETQ. This CDR3 region has 14 residues. The V end was cut by 2 bases, the J end by 4 bases, with 13 bases between. This chain's CDR3 is CASSFSRTGYEQYF. The DNA for the CDR3 is TGCGCCAGCAGCTTTAGTAGGACGGGTTACGAGCAGTACTTC. Full variable domain (missing parts from reference TRBV5-1 and TRBJ2-7): KAGVTQTPRYLIKTRGQQVTLSCSPISGHRSVSWYQQTPGQGLQFLFEYFSETQRNKGNFPGRFSGRQFSNSRSEMNVSTLELGDSALYLCASSFSRTGYEQYFGPGTRLTVT.

This clonotype showed up many times. V usage is TRBV11-2 and J usage is TRBJ2-1, with TRBD2 as a possible D gene (5 bases). From germline, CDR1 is SGHAT and CDR2 FQNNGV. Trimming shortened V by 8 bases and J by 9 bases, and 14 bases separated the two germline ends. The CDR3 has 12 amino acids. This chain's CDR3 is CASCSGGGEQFF. For the CDR3, the DNA is TGTGCCAGCTGCAGCGGTGGCGGTGAGCAGTTCTTC.

As to this clonotype: Just one base apart from a much larger clone, this may be a read error. The gene calls are TRBV6-5 and TRBJ1-4, with D possibly being TRBD1 (5 bases). The germline V gene encodes CDR1 MNHEY and CDR2 SVGAGI. V was cut by 6 bases and J by 7 bases, with 21 bases left in between. CDR3 length equals 16 residues. The CDR3 is CASRKIDRGGVEKLFF. As DNA, the CDR3 is TGTGCCAGCAGAAAAATCGACAGAGGAGGGGTTGAAAAACTGTTTTTT.

V gene TRBV5-6 combines with J gene TRBJ2-2; a possible D gene is TRBD1 (5 bases). The CDR3 contains 16 residues. Per germline, CDR1 SGHDT and CDR2 YYEEEE. V dropped 4 bases and J dropped 5 bases, with 18 bases sitting between them. The CDR3 bases are TGTGCCAGCAGCACAGACAGCTCCGAAGGGACCGGGGAGCTGTTTTTT. It codes for CASSTDSSEGTGELFF.

The genes are TRBV13 and TRBJ2-7; the D is unclear. This CDR3 spans 11 amino acids. Trimming cost V 6 bases and J 3 bases, with 6 bases left between them. Germline CDR1 PRHDT, CDR2 FYEKMQ (reference sequence). CDR3 in amino acids: CASSSHYEQYF. The CDR3 DNA reads as TGTGCCAGCAGTTCACACTACGAGCAGTACTTC. The variable domain in full, completed from reference TRBV13 and TRBJ2-7, reads AAGVIQSPRHLIKEKRETATLKCYPIPRHDTVYWYQQGPGQDPQFLISFYEKMQSDKGSIPDRFSAQQFSDYHSELNMSSLELGDSALYFCASSSHYEQYFGPGTRLTVT.

In its sample, this clonotype was seen many times. The chain recombines TRBV12-3 or TRBV12-4 with TRBJ2-3; D is undetermined. Trimming cost V 4 bases and J 4 bases, with 6 bases left between them. The CDR3 is 12 residues long. The CDR3 nucleotides read TGTGCCAGCAGTTCTTCCTCAGATACGCAGTATTTT. Translating it yields CASSSSSDTQYF.

About this clonotype itself: The junction departs from the called germline gene at one end, perhaps through a read error. The gene calls are TRBV7-8 and TRBJ2-1; 8 bases map to TRBD1. Germline V gene sequence: CDR1 SGHVS, CDR2 FQNEAQ. The CDR3 is 15 residues long. The CDR3 DNA is TGTGTCAGCAGCAGCCGAACAGGGGGTTTGAATGAGCAGTTCTTC. As protein: CVSSSRTGGLNEQFF. Full variable domain (rest looked up from reference TRBV7-8 and TRBJ2-1): GAGVSQSPRYKVAKRGQDVALRCDPISGHVSLFWYQQALGQGPEFLTYFQNEAQLDKSGLPSDRFFAERPEGSVSTLKIQRTQQEDSAVYLCVSSSRTGGLNEQFFGPGTRLTVL.

This clonotype has ten or more counts. The chain combines TRBV7-2 with TRBJ2-2; 13 nucleotides line up with TRBD2. In germline, CDR1 is SGHTA, CDR2 FQGNSA. This CDR3 spans 16 amino acids. With V trimmed by 5 bases and J by 5 bases, 5 bases remained unmatched. DNA for the CDR3: TGTGCCAGCAGCATAGGACTAGCGGGGGTAACCGGGGAGCTGTTTTTT. Amino acids: CASSIGLAGVTGELFF.

In this sample, this clonotype turned up a few times. This chain links TRBV4-1 with TRBJ2-7; 9 bases line up with TRBD1. Germline V CDR1 and CDR2: MGHRA, YSYEKL. The CDR3 extends over 16 amino acids. The junction had 11 bases not matched to a gene; V was cut back by 3 bases and J by 5 bases. The CDR3: CASSQSTGGETHEQYF. The CDR3 region has the DNA TGCGCCAGCAGCCAGTCCACAGGGGGCGAAACCCACGAGCAGTACTTC.

On this clonotype itself: This CDR3 is missing its conserved last phenylalanine or tryptophan, likely due to a read error. V gene TRBV4-2 combines with J gene TRBJ2-5; D is possibly TRBD1 (6 bases). Germline V gene lookup returns CDR1 LGHNA and CDR2 YNFKEQ. This CDR3 region has 15 residues. The V end was cut by 4 bases, the J end by 3 bases, with 15 bases between. As DNA, the CDR3 is TGTGCCAGCAGCCCCCTGGCAGGGGACAAAGAGACCCAGTACTCC. Translated: CASSPLAGDKETQYS.

The chain has TRBV12-3 or TRBV12-4 and TRBJ2-7, with TRBD2 identical over 7 bases. The CDR3 is 14 residues long. V lost 6 bases to trimming and J lost 4 bases; unmatched junction nucleotides: 9. CDR3 protein: CASSPRRGRYEQYF. The CDR3 DNA follows: TGTGCCAGCAGCCCGCGGCGGGGGAGGTACGAGCAGTACTTC.

This clonotype was recorded a few times. V gene TRBV7-9 combines with J gene TRBJ2-6; D not resolved. From germline, CDR1 is SEHNR and CDR2 FQNEAQ (reference sequence). CDR3 length: 16 residues. Trimming shortened V by 5 bases and J by 0 bases, and 11 bases separated the two germline ends. CDR3 sequence (DNA): TGTGCCAGCAGCCACCTCCCCCTCTCTGGGGCCAACGTCCTGACTTTC. Its translation is CASSHLPLSGANVLTF.

V is TRBV6-2 or TRBV6-3 and J is TRBJ1-4; maybe TRBD1 (6 bases). The CDR3 sequence is 18 residues long. V lost 6 bases to trimming and J lost 7 bases, with 27 bases between them. Looked up from germline, CDR1 is MNHEY and CDR2 is SVGEGT. CDR3 in DNA: TGTGCCAGCAGGGCCTCATTCATCTACAGGGATTCTACTGAAAAACTGTTTTTT. Its protein product is CASRASFIYRDSTEKLFF.

This clonotype was recorded at least ten times. The chain couples TRBV6-2 or TRBV6-3 to TRBJ2-2; D unresolved. The V and J ends lost 6 bases and 5 bases respectively, with 13 bases between them. The CDR3 is 14 residues long. Germline loops: CDR1 MNHEY, CDR2 SVGEGT. The CDR3 is CASRHIPLTGELFF. DNA for the CDR3: TGTGCCAGCAGACACATACCGCTTACCGGGGAGCTGTTTTTT.

There are many counts of this clonotype. This chain uses TRBV7-9 with TRBJ2-4, with 7 positions matching TRBD1. CDR3 length: 12 amino acids. The V gene end was trimmed by 3 bases and the J gene end by 8 bases; junction bases not matched to a gene: 1. Germline V gene data show CDR1 as SEHNR and CDR2 as FQNEAQ (reference sequence). The CDR3 nucleotides are TGTGCCAGCAGCTTCGACAGGGACATTCAGTACTTC. Residues: CASSFDRDIQYF.

This clonotype was observed at least ten times. The chain joins TRBV7-2 to TRBJ2-3; D remains unclear. From germline, CDR1 is SGHTA and CDR2 FQGNSA. V lost 5 bases to trimming and J lost 2 bases, with 11 bases between them. The CDR3 runs 14 residues. Here the CDR3 reads CASSREIFTDTQYF. The CDR3 nucleotides are TGTGCCAGCAGCCGTGAGATCTTCACAGATACGCAGTATTTT.

The chain links TRBV5-6 to TRBJ1-3; D ambiguous. Germline CDR1 and CDR2: SGHDT and YYEEEE. V was shortened by 0 bases and J by 4 bases, with 8 bases between the two germline ends. The CDR3 length is 14 residues. The CDR3 bases are TGTGCCAGCAGCTTGGGACTCGGGGGAAACACCATATATTTT. Translation: CASSLGLGGNTIYF. Full variable domain (missing parts from reference TRBV5-6 and TRBJ1-3): DAGVTQSPTHLIKTRGQQVTLRCSPKSGHDTVSWYQQALGQGPQFIFQYYEEEERQRGNFPDRFSGHQFPNYSSELNVNALLLGDSALYLCASSLGLGGNTIYFGEGSWLTVV.

The rearrangement uses TRBV6-6 and TRBJ2-1, with D tentatively TRBD1 or TRBD2 (6 bases each). V shed 5 bases and J shed 6 bases, with 14 bases lying between them. The CDR3 has 14 amino acids. Germline assignment: CDR1 MNHNY and CDR2 SVGAGI (reference sequence). The CDR3 is CASSPRQEGNEQFF. DNA for the CDR3: TGTGCCAGCAGTCCGAGACAGGAGGGCAATGAGCAGTTCTTC.

The V and J genes are TRBV5-6 and TRBJ2-1; 7 bases align to TRBD1. V shed 3 bases, J shed 2 bases, and the junction held 11 bases outside the gene matches. The CDR3 length is 17 residues. From germline, CDR1 is SGHDT and CDR2 YYEEEE. The CDR3 sequence is CASSYPGTVNPYNEQFF. Here the CDR3 DNA reads TGTGCCAGCAGCTACCCCGGGACAGTAAACCCCTACAATGAGCAGTTCTTC.